This paragraph covers one T cell receptor beta chain sequence. Its antigen remains unidentified. Other DNA sequences from this sample encode an identical CDR3 as well. Germline trimming cut 4 bases from V and 8 bases from J; bases unmatched to any gene: 6. The CDR3 sequence is 14 residues long. CDR1 is SEHNR and CDR2 is FQNEAQ in the germline V gene (reference sequence). This sample is part of a study of shared clonotypes between healthy human individuals. Study-level findings and limits: What naive subsets generally showed was a larger estimated richness than memory subsets showed.

The naive CD8 fraction comprised CD45RO-negative cells positively selected for CCR7 and excluded terminally differentiated effector memory CD45RA+ cells. This was a deep-level run. Template for every sorted-subset replicate PCR totaled about 0.2 ug DNA, about 30,000 T cell genomes. Authors' data handling: Filtering differed, since immunoSEQ gave only junction sequences and no quality scores. Sequencing was performed with immunoSEQ multiplex PCR; in TCRdb, only in-frame clones are kept and a portion is missing. V and J calls plus clone size are reproduced from that table; the DNA served to infer D and trimming. The sample consists of about 750,000 clones, approximately 92% of them appearing once.

This sequence was found in a man aged 25-45 years in good health. The sample consisted of naive CD8+ T cells sorted from blood. The genes are TRBV7-9 and TRBJ1-4; TRBD1 matches 8 bases. The CDR3 DNA follows: TGTGCCAGCAGCTCAGGACAGGGTACGGAAAAACTGTTTTTT. Translation gives CASSSGQGTEKLFF.